This entry features one TCR beta chain sequence. The target antigen is unknown. These data belong to a study of immune cell composition in non-small cell lung cancer. Study-wide points: Squamous carcinomas (about 75%) more often had tumour-associated clones >0.5% than adenocarcinomas (roughly 35%). Tumour TCR-beta clonality showed no significant link to smoking pack-years.

The method was immunoSEQ multiplex PCR; TCRdb's version includes in-frame clones alone and lacks a portion of them. This table holds about 3,300 clones, approximately 70% found once. Normal lung was taken at the farthest possible site, at least 3 cm from tumour. Genomic DNA came from frozen unsorted single-cell suspensions. V was pared by 6 bases and J by 7 bases, with 6 bases of the junction left unmatched. This CDR3 has 14 residues. CDR1 MDHEN and CDR2 SYDVKM come from the germline V gene. The V call is TRBV28, the J call TRBJ1-6; 7 bases map to TRBD1. The sequence was collected from a human donor with non-small cell lung cancer. The sequencing input was non-adjacent lung tissue. CDR3 DNA: TGTGCCAGCAGCAGGGGGTCGCAAAATTCACCCCTCCACTTT. Protein sequence: CASSRGSQNSPLHF.